This T cell receptor (beta chain) was found in a study of blood T cell repertoires in COVID-19. Overall study context: PBMCs, B-cell-depleted T cells, or T cells provided the cDNA or gDNA that made up the material.

Individuals drawn from 24 US areas were roughly 18 to 95 years old. Grouping used clinical history reported by participants in a survey and questionnaire. The length of the CDR3 is 15 residues. Germline CDR1 and CDR2: SGHRS and YFSETQ. After removal of 0 bases from V and 6 bases from J, the junction contained 9 bases not matched to a gene. Some clones are missing from TCRdb's copy, which holds only in-frame ones; the method was immunoSEQ multiplex PCR. This table has 350,000 or so clones, less than 90% appearing once. The source material was PBMCs or T cells enriched from blood (not recorded which). The V call is TRBV5-1, the J call TRBJ2-7; 7 nucleotides agree with TRBD2. The TCR originated in a woman in her thirties who had recovered from COVID-19. CDR3 coding DNA: TGCGCCAGCAGCTTGGTCGAGACTAGCATCGGCGAGCAGTACTTC. This translates into CASSLVETSIGEQYF.